One and the same sample provided the 11 T cell receptor beta chains below, sequenced in a study of cytomegalovirus exposure and HLA in healthy donors. Both 60 Vbeta primers and 13 Jbeta primers went into the PCR. Sequencing used immunoSEQ multiplex PCR; TCRdb keeps in-frame clones, though not all of them. The data contain 110,000 to 150,000 clones, around 80% of them seen just once; the ten biggest clones take up around 2.9%. The sample was PBMCs. The receptors stem from a female donor in good health and CMV-seronegative.

V and J are TRBV7-2 and TRBJ2-2; 12 bases map to TRBD2. Germline V gene lookup returns CDR1 SGHTA and CDR2 FQGNSA. This CDR3 is built from 17 residues. The V and J ends lost 5 bases and 6 bases, in that order; junction bases with no gene match: 10. In DNA form, the CDR3 reads TGTGCCAGCAGCCGTTCCCTAGCGGGGGGGCGAGCCGGGGAGCTGTTTTTT. This sequence encodes CASSRSLAGGRAGELFF.

As for this clone: This sample includes further DNA sequences coding for the same CDR3. The chain links TRBV6-6 to TRBJ1-5; D may be TRBD1 (5 bases). Germline assignment: CDR1 MNHNY and CDR2 SVGAGI (reference sequence). The CDR3 extends over 16 amino acids. V lost 6 bases and J 3 bases, leaving 18 bases between the germline ends. In DNA, the CDR3 is TGTGCCAGCAGCTACGTCCGCCTCAGGGACAATCAGCCCCAGCATTTT. It encodes CASSYVRLRDNQPQHF.

This chain uses TRBV6-4 with TRBJ1-2, with 7 bases identical to TRBD1. The V gene end was trimmed by 6 bases and the J gene end by 5 bases; junction bases not matched to a gene: 9. The CDR3 is 14 residues long. The germline V gene has CDR1 MRHNA and CDR2 SNTAGT. Written as DNA, the CDR3 is TGTGCCAGCAGGCCAGCTGGACAGGATTATGGCTACACCTTC. It encodes CASRPAGQDYGYTF.

The genes are TRBV5-1 and TRBJ2-3, with 9 nucleotides matching TRBD2. The CDR3 length is 16 residues. V trimming: 4 bases; J trimming: 9 bases; junction bases outside the gene matches: 15. Germline values: CDR1 SGHRS, CDR2 YFSETQ. CDR3 sequence (DNA): TGCGCCAGCAGCCTCCGGGCTAGCGGGAACAGCGCGACGCAGTATTTT. Amino acids: CASSLRASGNSATQYF. The full variable domain, with the rest looked up from reference TRBV5-1 and TRBJ2-3, is KAGVTQTPRYLIKTRGQQVTLSCSPISGHRSVSWYQQTPGQGLQFLFEYFSETQRNKGNFPGRFSGRQFSNSRSEMNVSTLELGDSALYLCASSLRASGNSATQYFGPGTRLTVL.

This clone has a single count. The CDR3 coding sequence is TGTGCCACCAGCAGTCGGGACAGGGTAGGCTGCGAGCAGTACTTC. Its translation is CATSSRDRVGCEQYF. The chain combines TRBV15 with TRBJ2-7; 9 bases fit TRBD1. This CDR3 spans 15 amino acids. Germline V gives CDR1 LNHNV, CDR2 YYDKDF (reference sequence). The V segment lost 3 bases and the J segment 6 bases; nucleotides outside the gene matches: 9.

The chain uses TRBV30 and TRBJ1-2; tentative D call: TRBD1 (5 bases). The CDR3 has 13 amino acids. The V gene lost 2 bases and the J gene lost 8 bases, with 15 bases spanning the gap. The germline CDR1 and CDR2 sequences are GTSNPN and SVGIG (reference sequence). CDR3: CAWSRGRVGGYTF. CDR3 in DNA: TGTGCCTGGAGTAGGGGTCGAGTAGGAGGCTACACCTTC. The variable domain in full, completed from reference TRBV30 and TRBJ1-2, reads SQTIHQWPATLVQPVGSPLSLECTVEGTSNPNLYWYRQAAGRGLQLLFYSVGIGQISSEVPQNLSASRPQDRQFILSSKKLLLSDSGFYLCAWSRGRVGGYTFGSGTRLTVV.

In nucleotides, the CDR3 is TGTGCCAGCAGCTACGAGGGGACAGGCAATCAGCCCCAGCATTTT. Its translation is CASSYEGTGNQPQHF. V usage is TRBV7-2 and J usage is TRBJ1-5, with 7 nucleotides matching TRBD1. CDR3 size: 15 residues. V lost 4 bases, J lost 2 bases, and 5 bases stayed unmatched. Germline V lookup: CDR1 SGHTA, CDR2 FQGNSA.

CDR3 sequence (DNA): TGTGCCAGCAGTGTGGTGCTGGGCAGCACGGGGGGGTATGGCTACACCTTC. It yields the protein CASSVVLGSTGGYGYTF. The genes are TRBV2 and TRBJ1-2, with D tentatively TRBD1 (5 bases). The germline V and J ends were trimmed by 4 bases and 5 bases, with 23 bases remaining between them. Germline lookup yields CDR1 SNHLY and CDR2 FYNNEI. The CDR3 sequence is 17 residues long.

This rearrangement joins TRBV27 to TRBJ2-5; 8 bases are a match to TRBD2. The CDR3 is 14 residues long. CDR1 MNHEY and CDR2 SMNVEV come from the germline V gene (reference sequence). The ends lost 3 bases at V and 4 bases at J; junction bases unmatched: 4. CDR3 DNA: TGTGCCAGCAGTTTCGGGGGGGCGCCAGAGACCCAGTACTTC. This encodes CASSFGGAPETQYF.

The J gene is TRBJ1-1, the V gene TRBV30; 9 bases match TRBD1. Germline CDR1 is GTSNPN and CDR2 is SVGIG (reference sequence). The CDR3 runs to 13 residues. For the CDR3, the DNA is TGTGGAGGGGACAGGGAGGTGAACACTGAAGCTTTCTTT. Its translation: CGGDREVNTEAFF.

The chain combines TRBV5-6 with TRBJ2-2, with 9 positions matching TRBD2. Trimming took 10 bases from V and 3 from J; bases not matched to a gene: 10. This CDR3 has 15 residues. Germline V gene data show CDR1 as SGHDT and CDR2 as YYEEEE. CDR3 region: CASGVLAGHTGELFF. The CDR3 nucleotides are TGTGCCTCGGGGGTGCTAGCGGGACACACCGGGGAGCTGTTTTTT.